The 13 T cell receptor beta chains given below trace back to one sample, sequenced in a study of technical replicates of blood from a handful of donors. Method: immunoSEQ multiplex PCR; TCRdb's copy keeps in-frame clones and lacks some. In the table there are 45,000 to 60,000 clones, less than 95% of which are singletons. The specimen sequenced was PBMCs. The receptors originated from a human donor in good health. Some clones in this sample may be carry-over from other donors' samples.

The chain is built from TRBV18 and TRBJ1-1; D remains unclear. Germline-derived CDR1 and CDR2 are KGHSH and LQKENI. The CDR3 totals 15 residues. V lost 5 bases and J lost 6, with 19 bases in between. CDR3 bases: TGTGCCAGCTCATCAACTGGGCCTGCCGGCGCTGAAGCTTTCTTT. Its translation is CASSSTGPAGAEAFF.

The rearrangement uses TRBV7-6 and TRBJ1-4; perhaps TRBD1 as D (5 bases). V was clipped by 5 bases and J by 1 base, with 11 bases between them. Germline lookup yields CDR1 SGHVS and CDR2 FNYEAQ. The CDR3 runs to 15 residues. The CDR3 region has the DNA TGTGCCAGCAGCCCAAGCAGGGTAACTAATGAAAAACTGTTTTTT. Its protein is CASSPSRVTNEKLFF.

In this sample, this clone turned up once. V is TRBV10-3 and J is TRBJ2-7, with TRBD2 matching over 13 bases. CDR1 is ENHRY and CDR2 is SYGVKD in the germline V gene. CDR3 size: 13 residues. The ends lost 11 bases at V and 4 bases at J; junction bases unmatched: 5. DNA for the CDR3: TGTGCCTTTCGGACTAGCGGGAGTTACGAGCAGTACTTC. Translation: CAFRTSGSYEQYF.

The chain has TRBV5-1 and TRBJ2-2; 9 nucleotides line up with TRBD2. Germline CDR1 reads SGHRS; CDR2 reads YFSETQ. The trim removed 4 bases at V and 6 bases at J, leaving 10 bases unmatched. This CDR3 comprises 16 residues. The CDR3 DNA is TGCGCCAGCAGCCCCATAGCGGGGGTGGCGTCCGGGGAGCTGTTTTTT. Translating gives CASSPIAGVASGELFF. Looking up the rest from reference TRBV5-1 and TRBJ2-2 gives the full variable domain: KAGVTQTPRYLIKTRGQQVTLSCSPISGHRSVSWYQQTPGQGLQFLFEYFSETQRNKGNFPGRFSGRQFSNSRSEMNVSTLELGDSALYLCASSPIAGVASGELFFGEGSRLTVL.

This chain connects TRBV4-1 to TRBJ2-7; the match to TRBD1 covers 7 bases. With 1 base clipped from V and 6 bases from J, the junction kept 6 bases outside the gene matches. The CDR3 extends over 14 amino acids. Per the germline V gene, CDR1 is MGHRA and CDR2 is YSYEKL. The chain's CDR3 is CASSQAGRGSEQYF. The CDR3 DNA sequence: TGCGCCAGCAGCCAAGCTGGCAGGGGGAGCGAGCAGTACTTC.

The V and J genes are TRBV10-3 and TRBJ2-2; TRBD1 is a possible D gene (7 bases). This CDR3 comprises 15 residues. V was trimmed by 7 bases and J by 4 bases, leaving 16 bases between them. Germline assignment: CDR1 ENHRY and CDR2 SYGVKD. The CDR3 is CAIKGGGTFTGELFF. The CDR3 DNA reads TGTGCCATCAAAGGGGGCGGGACGTTCACCGGGGAGCTGTTTTTT.

This chain links TRBV7-9 with TRBJ1-2; D call uncertain. The CDR3 totals 13 residues. Germline CDR1 SEHNR, CDR2 FQNEAQ (reference sequence). V was clipped by 0 bases and J by 4 bases, with 6 bases between them. In DNA, the CDR3 is TGTGCCAGCAGCTTAGCGCGGGGCTATGGCTACACCTTC. Its translation: CASSLARGYGYTF. Using reference TRBV7-9 and TRBJ1-2 for the parts outside the CDR3, the full variable domain is DTGVSQNPRHKITKRGQNVTFRCDPISEHNRLYWYRQTLGQGPEFLTYFQNEAQLEKSRLLSDRFSAERPKGSFSTLEIQRTEQGDSAMYLCASSLARGYGYTFGSGTRLTVV.

This chain joins TRBV7-2 and TRBJ2-1, with D perhaps TRBD2 (7 bases). Germline loops: CDR1 SGHTA, CDR2 FQGNSA. V was cut by 6 bases and J by 3 bases, with 18 bases left in between. This CDR3 has 16 amino acids. The CDR3, as DNA: TGTGCCAGCAGGGGAGGGGGTCCTAGCGGCTACAATGAGCAGTTCTTC. Encoded protein: CASRGGGPSGYNEQFF.

The genes are TRBV29-1 and TRBJ1-2; D is possibly TRBD1 (6 bases). The CDR3 is 12 amino acids. Germline V gives CDR1 SQVTM, CDR2 ANQGSEA. V lost 7 bases, J lost 1 base, and 10 bases lay in between. CDR3 sequence reads: CSATDSNYGYTF. As DNA, the CDR3 is TGCAGCGCCACGGACAGTAACTATGGCTACACCTTC.

This chain links TRBV10-1 with TRBJ1-5; the D is unclear. From germline, CDR1 is WNHNN and CDR2 SYGVQD (reference sequence). This CDR3 is 12 amino acids long. Written as DNA, the CDR3 is TGCGCTACCGAGGCTGAGAGGCCCCACCAGCATTTT. It codes for CATEAERPHQHF.

This chain uses TRBV7-6 with TRBJ2-7; possibly TRBD1 for D (6 bases). Germline V gene data show CDR1 as SGHVS and CDR2 as FNYEAQ. The CDR3 sequence is 14 residues long. V lost 0 bases to trimming and J lost 0 bases, with 6 bases between them. In DNA form, the CDR3 reads TGTGCCAGCAGCTTAGCGGACAGCTCCTACGAGCAGTACTTC. This gives the protein CASSLADSSYEQYF. Full variable domain (outside the CDR3, taken from reference TRBV7-6 and TRBJ2-7): GAGVSQSPRYKVTKRGQDVALRCDPISGHVSLYWYRQALGQGPEFLTYFNYEAQQDKSGLPNDRFSAERPEGSISTLTIQRTEQRDSAMYRCASSLADSSYEQYFGPGTRLTVT.

The chain uses TRBV4-2 and TRBJ1-5; the match to TRBD1 covers 8 bases. The CDR3 loop spans 16 amino acids. J gave up 5 bases and V 2 bases, and 8 bases lay outside the gene matches. Germline V gives CDR1 LGHNA, CDR2 YNFKEQ. The CDR3 bases are TGTGCCAGCAGCCAAAAGCTCGACAGGGGTTATCAGCCCCAGCATTTT. Amino acids: CASSQKLDRGYQPQHF.

The chain is built from TRBV30 and TRBJ2-5, with 7 positions matching TRBD2. The germline CDR1 and CDR2 sequences are GTSNPN and SVGIG (reference sequence). The junction had 4 bases not matched to a gene; V was cut back by 4 bases and J by 5 bases. The CDR3 consists of 12 residues. This CDR3 reads CAWTVGGETQYF. Here the CDR3 DNA reads TGTGCCTGGACGGTGGGAGGGGAGACCCAGTACTTC.